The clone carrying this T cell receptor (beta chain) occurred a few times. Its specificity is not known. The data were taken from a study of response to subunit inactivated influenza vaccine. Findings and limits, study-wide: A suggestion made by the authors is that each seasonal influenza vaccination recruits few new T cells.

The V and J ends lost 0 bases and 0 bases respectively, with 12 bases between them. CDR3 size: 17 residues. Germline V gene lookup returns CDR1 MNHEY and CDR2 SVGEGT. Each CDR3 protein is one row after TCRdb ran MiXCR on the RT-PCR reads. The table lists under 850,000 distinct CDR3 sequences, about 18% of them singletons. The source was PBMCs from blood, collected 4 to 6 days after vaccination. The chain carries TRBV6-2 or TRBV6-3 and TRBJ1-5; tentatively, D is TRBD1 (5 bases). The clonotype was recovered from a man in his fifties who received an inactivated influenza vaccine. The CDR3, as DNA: TGTGCCAGCAGTTACTCACGGGGGTACACTAGCAATCAGCCCCAGCATTTT. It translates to CASSYSRGYTSNQPQHF.